This TCR beta chain was obtained from a study of regulatory T cells in long-lasting Graves disease. Study-wide context: Prior antithyroid drug treatment in newly diagnosed Graves' patients lasted under 3 months.

This clonotype has at least ten counts. Antigen: not known. Regarding time point: newly diagnosed GD, antithyroid drugs for less than 3 months. Preparation of the TCR library used RNA extracted from PBMCs. Those enrolled as patients came out of an endocrinology department in Xi'an, China. Arm-PCR of CDR3 regions and iRepertoire HTBI primers were the basis on which TCR beta libraries were built. TCRdb used MiXCR to reprocess the multiplex PCR reads, holding one entry per CDR3 protein. The sample records approximately 250,000 distinct CDR3 sequences, about a sixth being singletons. This CDR3 contains 18 residues. Germline V gives CDR1 DFQATT, CDR2 SNEGSKA (reference sequence). Losses at the gene ends were 1 base for V and 3 bases for J; bases not matched to a gene: 11. Study findings and constraints: There was favoring of TRBV28, TRBJ1-2 and TRBJ2-5 in persistent disease.

The V gene is TRBV20-1, the J gene TRBJ2-1, with 11 positions matching TRBD2. The source of this sequence is a female donor with Graves disease. The starting material was peripheral blood mononuclear cells (PBMCs), obtained at new diagnosis, from a patient treated with antithyroid drugs. CDR3 loop: CSARVPYMGLADYNEQFF. For the CDR3, the DNA is TGCAGTGCTAGAGTCCCGTACATGGGACTAGCGGACTACAATGAGCAGTTCTTC.